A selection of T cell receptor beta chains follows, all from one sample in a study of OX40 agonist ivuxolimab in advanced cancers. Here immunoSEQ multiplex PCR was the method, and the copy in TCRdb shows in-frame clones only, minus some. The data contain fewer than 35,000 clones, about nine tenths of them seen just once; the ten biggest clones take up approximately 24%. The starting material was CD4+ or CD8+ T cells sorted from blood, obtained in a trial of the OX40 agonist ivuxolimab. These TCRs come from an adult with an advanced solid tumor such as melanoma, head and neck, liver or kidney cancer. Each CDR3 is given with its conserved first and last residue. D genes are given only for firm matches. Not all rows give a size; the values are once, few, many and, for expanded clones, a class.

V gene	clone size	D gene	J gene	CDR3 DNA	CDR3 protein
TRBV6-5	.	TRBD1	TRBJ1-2	TGTGCCAGCAGCGGACAGGGGATTTACTATGGCTACACCTTC	CASSGQGIYYGYTF
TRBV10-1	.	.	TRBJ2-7	TGCGCCAGCGGGGGGACCGCCTACGAGCAGTACTTC	CASGGTAYEQYF
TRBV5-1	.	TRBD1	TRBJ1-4	TGCGCCAGCAGCCTAGTTAACAGGGGCACCTCTTATAATGAAAAACTGTTTTTT	CASSLVNRGTSYNEKLFF
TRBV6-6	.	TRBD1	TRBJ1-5	TGTGCCAGCAGTTACTCGTGGGACAGCGCGAATCAGCCCCAGCATTTT	CASSYSWDSANQPQHF
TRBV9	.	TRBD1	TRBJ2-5	TGTGCCAGCAGCGCTGGGACAGGTGGAGGGACCCAGTACTTC	CASSAGTGGGTQYF
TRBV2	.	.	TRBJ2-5	TGTGCCAGCAGTGAAGCGCAAGGGTTTGTCCAAGAGACCCAGTACTTC	CASSEAQGFVQETQYF
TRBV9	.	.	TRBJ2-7	TGTGCCAGCAGCGTAGGACTCATCAACGAGCAGTACTTC	CASSVGLINEQYF
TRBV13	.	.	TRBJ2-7	TGTGCCAGCAGCTTGTCCGAGTTCTCCTACGAGCAGTACTTC	CASSLSEFSYEQYF
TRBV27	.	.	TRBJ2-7	TGTGCCAGCAGTTTTACGGCGGGGAACTCCTACGAGCAGTACTTC	CASSFTAGNSYEQYF
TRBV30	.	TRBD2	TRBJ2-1	TGTGCCTGGAGCCCGGGACTAGCGGGAGCGGTTGAGCAGTTCTTC	CAWSPGLAGAVEQFF
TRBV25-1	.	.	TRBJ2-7	TGTGCCACCAACAGGGGGGGGTTAGACGAGCAGTACTTC	CATNRGGLDEQYF
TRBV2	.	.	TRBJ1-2	TGTGCCAGCAGTGTAGGAGGCCTCGGCTATGGCTACACCTTC	CASSVGGLGYGYTF
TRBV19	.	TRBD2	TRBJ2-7	TGTGCCAGTAGTCCTAGCGGGAGGGGGTACGAGCAGTACTTC	CASSPSGRGYEQYF
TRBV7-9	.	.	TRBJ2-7	TGTGCCAGCAGCTTAGCGTTGGGGGTCCCTAGCCACGAGCAGTACTTC	CASSLALGVPSHEQYF
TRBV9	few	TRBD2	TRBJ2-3	TGTGCCAGCAGCGCCAAGACTAGCGGGACCGCAGATACGCAGTATTTT	CASSAKTSGTADTQYF
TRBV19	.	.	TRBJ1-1	TGTGCCAGTAGTAGTCGGGCCGGGACAATGGGTGAAGCTTTCTTT	CASSSRAGTMGEAFF
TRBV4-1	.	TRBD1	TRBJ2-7	TGCGCCAGCAGCCTGCAACCCGGGACAGGGACCGAGGGCTACGAGCAGTACTTC	CASSLQPGTGTEGYEQYF
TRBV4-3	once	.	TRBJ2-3	TGCGCCAGCAGCCAGACCCGGGACTTAACAGATACGCAGTATTTT	CASSQTRDLTDTQYF
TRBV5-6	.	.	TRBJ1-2	TGTGCCACCAATTCCGGGACGGGCCTCTATGGCTACACCTTC	CATNSGTGLYGYTF
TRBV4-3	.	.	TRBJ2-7	TGCGCCAGCAGCCAGGGTACAGGGACCTACGAGCAGTACTTC	CASSQGTGTYEQYF
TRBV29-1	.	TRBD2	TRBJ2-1	TGCAGCGTGCTGATACTAGCGGGAGGCCACAATGAGCAGTTCTTC	CSVLILAGGHNEQFF
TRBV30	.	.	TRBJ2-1	TGTGCCTGGAGTTGGGCAGTAGGGGGGAATGAGCAGTTCTTC	CAWSWAVGGNEQFF
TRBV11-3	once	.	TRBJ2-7	TGTGCCAGCAGCTTAGGGGCAGGGCCCCCCGTGCAGTACTTC	CASSLGAGPPVQYF
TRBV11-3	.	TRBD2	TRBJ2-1	TGTGCCAGCAGCAGGTTTCTAGCGGGGAATTACAATGAGCAGTTCTTC	CASSRFLAGNYNEQFF
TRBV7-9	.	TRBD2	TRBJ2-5	TGTGCCAGCAGCTCCCGGGGGAGGGAGGGCCGGGAAGAGACCCAGTACTTC	CASSSRGREGREETQYF
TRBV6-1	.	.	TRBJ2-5	TGTGCCAGCAGTGAAGCGAAGGGGGTCCGTGGTCGAGAGACCCAGTACTTC	CASSEAKGVRGRETQYF
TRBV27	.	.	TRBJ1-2	TGTGCCAGCAGTTCGCAAATTAAATATGGCTACACCTTC	CASSSQIKYGYTF
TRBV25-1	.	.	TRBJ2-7	TGTGCCAGCAGTGAAGGTCCGCCGGGCGAGCAGTACTTC	CASSEGPPGEQYF
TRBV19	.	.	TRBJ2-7	TGTGCCAGTAGTATTCTACTAGCTTCGGGCGAGCAGTACTTC	CASSILLASGEQYF
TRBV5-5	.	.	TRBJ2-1	TGTGCCAGCAGCTTGGGGGCTCTGCTGGGGGATGAGCAGTTCTTC	CASSLGALLGDEQFF
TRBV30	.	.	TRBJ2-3	TGTGCCTGGAGTAAAGCGGTAGGACGCCGAGATACGCAGTATTTT	CAWSKAVGRRDTQYF
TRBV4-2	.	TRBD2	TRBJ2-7	TGTGCCAGCAGCCAAGAGGCTAGCGGAGCCTACGAGCAGTACTTC	CASSQEASGAYEQYF
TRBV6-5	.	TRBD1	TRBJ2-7	TGTGCCAGCAGTTCCGGGACAGGGAGAATCTACGAGCAGTACTTC	CASSSGTGRIYEQYF
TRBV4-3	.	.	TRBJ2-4	TGCGCCAGCAGCCAACGGACAGCCAGTATAGCCAAAAACATTCAGTACTTC	CASSQRTASIAKNIQYF
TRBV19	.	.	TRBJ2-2	TGTGCCAGTGCTATCGGCGGGGAGCTGTTTTTT	CASAIGGELFF
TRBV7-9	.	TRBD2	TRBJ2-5	TGTGCCAGCAGCCCACCCCGGACTAGCGGGACCCAAGAGACCCAGTACTTC	CASSPPRTSGTQETQYF
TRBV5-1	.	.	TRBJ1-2	TGCGCCAGCAGCTTGGCCTTCGAGGGCGGCTACACCTTC	CASSLAFEGGYTF
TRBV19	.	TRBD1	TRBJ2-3	TGTGCCAGTAGGCCCCTCGGACAGGGTGCAGATACGCAGTATTTT	CASRPLGQGADTQYF
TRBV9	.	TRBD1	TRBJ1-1	TGTGCCAGCAGAGACAGGGACCTGAACACTGAAGCTTTCTTT	CASRDRDLNTEAFF
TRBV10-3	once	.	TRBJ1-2	TGTGCCATCAGTGAGCCTCCGATGCGCTATGGCTACACCTTC	CAISEPPMRYGYTF
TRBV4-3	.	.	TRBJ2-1	TGCGCCAGCAGCCAAGTCTGGGGAATCTCCTACAATGAGCAGTTCTTC	CASSQVWGISYNEQFF
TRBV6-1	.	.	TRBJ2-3	TGTGCCAGCAGTGAAGCGCTTCGGACAGTCCTCACAGATACGCAGTATTTT	CASSEALRTVLTDTQYF
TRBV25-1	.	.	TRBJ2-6	TGTGCCAGCACTCCTGGGGCCAACGTCCTGACTTTC	CASTPGANVLTF
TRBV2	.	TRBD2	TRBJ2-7	TGTGCCAGCAGTGAATCAGGACTAGCCTACGAGCAGTACTTC	CASSESGLAYEQYF
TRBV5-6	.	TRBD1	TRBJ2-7	TGTGCCAGCAGCCCCGGGACAGGGTTTTACGAGCAGTACTTC	CASSPGTGFYEQYF
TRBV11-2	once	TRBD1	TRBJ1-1	TGTGCCAGCAGCTTAGTCGGGACAGGGCGTATGAACACTGAAGCTTTCTTT	CASSLVGTGRMNTEAFF
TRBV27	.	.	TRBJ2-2	TGTGCCAGCAGTTTAGCAGGAGCGAACACCGGGGAGCTGTTTTTT	CASSLAGANTGELFF
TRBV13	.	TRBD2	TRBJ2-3	TGTGCCAGCAGCTTTCGACGGGAGGGCCGTACAGATACGCAGTATTTT	CASSFRREGRTDTQYF
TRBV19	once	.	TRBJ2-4	TGTGCCAGTAGTATAGTCGGGGAAGGGTTGGTCGGGAACATTCAGTACTTC	CASSIVGEGLVGNIQYF
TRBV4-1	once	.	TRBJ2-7	TGCGCCAGCAGCCACCGCCCTCAAACCGAGAGCTACGAGCAGTACTTC	CASSHRPQTESYEQYF
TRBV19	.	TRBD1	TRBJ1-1	TGTGCCAGTAGTATAACAGGGGGTAAGAACACTGAAGCTTTCTTT	CASSITGGKNTEAFF
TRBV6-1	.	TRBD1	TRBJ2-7	TGTGCCAGCAGAAGGACAGGTGGATACGAGCAGTACTTC	CASRRTGGYEQYF